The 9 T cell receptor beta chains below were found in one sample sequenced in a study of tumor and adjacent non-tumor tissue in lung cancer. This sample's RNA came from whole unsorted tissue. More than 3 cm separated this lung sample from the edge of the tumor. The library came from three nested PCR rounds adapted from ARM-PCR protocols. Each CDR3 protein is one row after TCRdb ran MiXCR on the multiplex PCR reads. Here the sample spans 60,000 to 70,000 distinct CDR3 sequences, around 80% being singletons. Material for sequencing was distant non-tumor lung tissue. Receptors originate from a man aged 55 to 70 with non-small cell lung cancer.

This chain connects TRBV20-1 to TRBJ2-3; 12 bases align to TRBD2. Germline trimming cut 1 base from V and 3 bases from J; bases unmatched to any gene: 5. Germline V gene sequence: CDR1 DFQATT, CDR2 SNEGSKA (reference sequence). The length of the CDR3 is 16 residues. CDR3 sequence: CSARVRTSGTTDTQYF. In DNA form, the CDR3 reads TGCAGTGCTAGAGTCAGGACTAGCGGGACAACAGATACGCAGTATTTT.

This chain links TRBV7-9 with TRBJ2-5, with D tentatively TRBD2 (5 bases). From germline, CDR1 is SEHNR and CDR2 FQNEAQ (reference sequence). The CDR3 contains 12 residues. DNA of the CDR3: TGTATCAGCAGCACGGGGAGTGAGACCCAGTACTTC. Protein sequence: CISSTGSETQYF.

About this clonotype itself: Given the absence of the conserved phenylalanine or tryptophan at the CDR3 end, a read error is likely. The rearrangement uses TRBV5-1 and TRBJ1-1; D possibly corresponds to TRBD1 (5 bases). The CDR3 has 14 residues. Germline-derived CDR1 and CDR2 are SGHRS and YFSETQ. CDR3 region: CATSLAGGGTEAFS. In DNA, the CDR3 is TGCGCCACCAGCTTGGCCGGGGGGGGGACTGAAGCTTTCTCT.

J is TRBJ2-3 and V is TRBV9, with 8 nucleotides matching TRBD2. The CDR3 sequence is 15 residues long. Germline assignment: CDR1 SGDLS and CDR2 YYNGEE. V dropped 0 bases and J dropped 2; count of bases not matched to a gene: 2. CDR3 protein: CASSVGGLDTDTQYF. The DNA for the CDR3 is TGTGCCAGCAGCGTAGGGGGACTAGACACAGATACGCAGTATTTT. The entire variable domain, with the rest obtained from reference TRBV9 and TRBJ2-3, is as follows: DSGVTQTPKHLITATGQRVTLRCSPRSGDLSVYWYQQSLDQGLQFLIQYYNGEERAKGNILERFSAQQFPDLHSELNLSSLELGDSALYFCASSVGGLDTDTQYFGPGTRLTVL.

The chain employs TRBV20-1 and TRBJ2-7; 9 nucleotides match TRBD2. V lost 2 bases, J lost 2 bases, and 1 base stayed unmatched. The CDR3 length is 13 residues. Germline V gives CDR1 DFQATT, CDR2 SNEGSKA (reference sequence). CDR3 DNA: TGCAGTGCTAGACTAGCGGGGACCTACGAGCAGTACTTC. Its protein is CSARLAGTYEQYF.

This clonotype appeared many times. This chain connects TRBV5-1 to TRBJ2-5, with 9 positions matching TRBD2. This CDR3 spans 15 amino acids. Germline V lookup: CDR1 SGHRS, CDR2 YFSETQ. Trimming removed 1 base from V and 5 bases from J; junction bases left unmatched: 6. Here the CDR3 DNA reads TGCGCCAGCAGCTTGCAAGCGGGAGGTGGTGAGACCCAGTACTTC. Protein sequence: CASSLQAGGGETQYF.

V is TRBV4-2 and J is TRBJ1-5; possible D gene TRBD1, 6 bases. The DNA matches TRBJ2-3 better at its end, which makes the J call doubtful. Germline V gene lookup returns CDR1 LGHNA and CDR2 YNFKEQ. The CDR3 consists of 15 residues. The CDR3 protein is CASSQTVTGKQPQYF. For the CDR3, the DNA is TGTGCCAGCAGCCAGACCGTGACAGGCAAGCAACCCCAGTATTTT.

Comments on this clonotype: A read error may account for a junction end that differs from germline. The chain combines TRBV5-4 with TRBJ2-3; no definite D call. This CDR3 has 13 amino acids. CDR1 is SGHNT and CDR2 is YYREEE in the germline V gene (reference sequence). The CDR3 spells CASSTQITDRQYF. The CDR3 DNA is TGCGCCAGCAGCACCCAAATCACAGATAGGCAGTATTTT. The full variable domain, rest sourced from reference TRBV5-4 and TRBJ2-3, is ETGVTQSPTHLIKTRGQQVTLRCSSQSGHNTVSWYQQALGQGPQFIFQYYREEENGRGNFPPRFSGLQFPNYSSELNVNALELDDSALYLCASSTQITDRQYFGPGTRLTVL.

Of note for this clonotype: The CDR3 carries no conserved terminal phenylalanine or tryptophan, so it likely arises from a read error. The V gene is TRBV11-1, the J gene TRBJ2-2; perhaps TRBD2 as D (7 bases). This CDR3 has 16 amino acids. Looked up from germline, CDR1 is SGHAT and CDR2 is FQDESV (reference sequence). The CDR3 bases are TGTGCCAGCAGCTCGTCTATGAGGGGGGGAACCGTGGAGCTGTTTATT. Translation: CASSSSMRGGTVELFI.